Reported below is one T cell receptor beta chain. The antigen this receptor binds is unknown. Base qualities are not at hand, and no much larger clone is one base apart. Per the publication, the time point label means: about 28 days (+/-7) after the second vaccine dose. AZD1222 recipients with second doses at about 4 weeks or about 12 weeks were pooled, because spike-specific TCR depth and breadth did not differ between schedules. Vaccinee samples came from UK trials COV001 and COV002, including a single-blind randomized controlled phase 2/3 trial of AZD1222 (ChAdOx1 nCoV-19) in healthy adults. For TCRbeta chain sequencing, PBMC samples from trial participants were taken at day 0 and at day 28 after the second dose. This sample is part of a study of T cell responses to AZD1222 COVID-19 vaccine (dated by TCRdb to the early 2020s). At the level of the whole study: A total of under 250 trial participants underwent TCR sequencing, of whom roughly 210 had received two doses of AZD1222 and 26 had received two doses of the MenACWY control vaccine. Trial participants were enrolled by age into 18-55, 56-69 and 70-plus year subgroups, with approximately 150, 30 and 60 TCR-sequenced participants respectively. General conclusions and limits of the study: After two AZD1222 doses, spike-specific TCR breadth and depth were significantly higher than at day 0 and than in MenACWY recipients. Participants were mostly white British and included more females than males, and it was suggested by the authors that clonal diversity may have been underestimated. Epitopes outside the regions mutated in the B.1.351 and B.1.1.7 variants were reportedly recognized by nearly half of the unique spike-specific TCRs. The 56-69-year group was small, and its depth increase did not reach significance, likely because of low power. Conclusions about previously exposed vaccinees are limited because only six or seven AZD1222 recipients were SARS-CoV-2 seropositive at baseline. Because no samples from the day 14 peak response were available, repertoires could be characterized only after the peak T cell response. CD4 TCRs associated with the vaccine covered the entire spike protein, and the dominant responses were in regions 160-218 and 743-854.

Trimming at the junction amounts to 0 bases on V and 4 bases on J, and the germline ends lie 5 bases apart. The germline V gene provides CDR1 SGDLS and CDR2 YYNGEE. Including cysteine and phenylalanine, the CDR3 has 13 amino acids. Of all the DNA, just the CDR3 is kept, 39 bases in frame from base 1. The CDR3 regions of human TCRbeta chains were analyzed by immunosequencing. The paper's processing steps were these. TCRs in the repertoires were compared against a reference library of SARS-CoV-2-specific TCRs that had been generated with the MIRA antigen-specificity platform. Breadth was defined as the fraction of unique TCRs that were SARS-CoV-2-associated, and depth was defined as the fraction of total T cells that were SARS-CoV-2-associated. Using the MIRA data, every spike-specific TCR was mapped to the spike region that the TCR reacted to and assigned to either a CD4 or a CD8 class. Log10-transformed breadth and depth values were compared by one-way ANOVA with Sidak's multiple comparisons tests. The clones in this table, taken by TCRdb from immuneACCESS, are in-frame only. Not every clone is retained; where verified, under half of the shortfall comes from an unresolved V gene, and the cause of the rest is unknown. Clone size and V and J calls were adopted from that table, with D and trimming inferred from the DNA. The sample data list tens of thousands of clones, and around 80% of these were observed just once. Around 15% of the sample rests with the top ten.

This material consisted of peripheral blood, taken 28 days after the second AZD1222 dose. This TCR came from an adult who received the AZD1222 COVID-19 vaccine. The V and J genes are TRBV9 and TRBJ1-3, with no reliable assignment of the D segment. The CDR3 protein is CASSVEPGNTIYF. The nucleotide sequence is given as TGTGCCAGCAGCGTAGAGCCCGGAAACACCATATATTTT.